Included here is one T cell receptor beta chain sequence, with context. Its antigen is currently not known. Base qualities are not at hand, and no much larger clone is one base apart. This entry is derived from a study of identifying expanded T cells in peripheral blood (dated by TCRdb to the late 2010s). For context, the study as a whole: Four technical replicates, made by sequencing separate aliquots from the same pool of genomic DNA, were compared pairwise.

Findings and caveats that apply to the study as a whole: For all healthy donors, the variance in clone template counts between two-week samples rose significantly as total template count increased. Around 1.2 differentially abundant clones were flagged by the binomial model between technical replicates, whereas about 16 and 20 were flagged over about two weeks and four weeks, respectively. The authors expected biological variance in healthy repertoires might increase further over much longer intervals such as months to years. The beta-binomial model significantly reduced the number of clones called differentially abundant and the false-positive rate across all healthy-donor time intervals.

No immune events such as infections were documented for the healthy donors during the collection period. To calibrate time-dependent variance in a beta-binomial model of T-cell clone differential abundance, blood repertoires from healthy donors were used as a training cohort. There were roughly 10 healthy donors in the training cohort, of whom 3 were female and 7 were male. Donor ages ranged from about 29 to 70 years, with an average of around 45 years. Obtained from a commercial supplier, whole blood was collected from each healthy donor at three time points set around 14 days apart. Genomic DNA was extracted from unsorted whole blood for immunosequencing. According to the germline V gene, CDR1 reads MGHRA and CDR2 reads YSYEKL. The CDR3, cysteine through phenylalanine, is 15 amino acids long. The DNA shown is the 45-base CDR3, in frame from base 1. At the junction V is shortened by 6 bases and J by 0 bases, with 13 bases in between.

The immunoSEQ Assay, which relies on bias-controlled multiplex PCR amplification of genomic DNA, was used to profile TCRbeta CDR3 regions. As for the authors' bioinformatics: The absolute abundance of each unique TCRbeta CDR3 region was quantified after sequences were collapsed and filtered. Two models were used to test differential abundance: a binomial model (Fisher-equivalent) and a beta-binomial model that adds time-dependent variance fitted from healthy donors. Clones with fewer than 5 combined templates were excluded, and clones with Benjamini-Hochberg FDR below 0.01 were called differentially abundant. In the beta-binomial model, variance was expressed as a function of the total template count across the two samples, in the form v = (b*log(k)+a)^2. TCRdb carries this immuneACCESS record with in-frame sequences only. Its versions omit some clonotypes, under half of them owing to an unresolved V gene in the studies checked, with the rest unexplained. The DNA gave D and trimming, while V, J and clone size come from that table. Here the sample has 120,000 or so clones; roughly 82% occur a single time. The ten most abundant clones make up 3.3% of the sample.

This sequence uses TRBV4-1 and TRBJ2-3, with a weak D call of TRBD2 (6 bases match). This receptor was identified in a person aged 18-70 years in good health. What was sequenced was blood. CDR3 reads: CASSKGLTSTDTQYF. The DNA sequence reads TGCGCCAGCAGTAAGGGACTTACTAGCACAGATACGCAGTATTTT.